This T cell receptor beta chain was found in a study of shared clonotypes between healthy human individuals. TCRdb keeps only in-frame clones here, not all; method: immunoSEQ multiplex PCR. The sample has 2,500,000 or so clones; 90% to 95% are singletons. Germline V lookup: CDR1 SQVTM, CDR2 ANQGSEA. The CDR3 extends over 14 amino acids. Trimming took off 2 bases at V and 3 bases at J, with 10 bases between the two ends. CD4+ cells were split into CD45RA+ naive and CD45RA-negative memory subsets. The rearrangement links TRBV29-1 to TRBJ2-2, with D tentatively TRBD1 (5 bases). Sequencing was done on a sample of naive CD4+ T cells from PBMCs. As to subset: CD45RA+ positively selected. The TCR sequence derives from a man aged 18 to 30 in good health. Some clones in this sample may be carry-over from other donors' samples. The CDR3 reads CSVERGQYTGELFF. CDR3 sequence (DNA): TGCAGCGTTGAAAGGGGTCAGTACACCGGGGAGCTGTTTTTT.